This T cell receptor beta chain came from a study of cytomegalovirus exposure and HLA in healthy donors. Trimming removed 5 bases from V and 6 bases from J; junction bases left unmatched: 13. The germline CDR1 and CDR2 sequences are SGHVS and FNYEAQ. The CDR3 consists of 16 residues. The PCR contained 60 Vbeta and 13 Jbeta primers. TCRdb keeps only in-frame clones here, not all; method: immunoSEQ multiplex PCR. The table lists roughly 110,000 clones, roughly 80% of them singletons, with 1.6% in the top ten. This chain joins TRBV7-6 and TRBJ2-7, with 10 bases fitting TRBD2. Sequencing input: PBMCs. The TCR was taken from a man aged 45-60 years in good health and CMV-seronegative. CDR3 coding DNA: TGTGCCAGCAGCCCCACCTCTAGCGGGGGTTCCCTCGAGCAGTACTTC. Translation gives CASSPTSSGGSLEQYF. The entire variable domain, with the rest obtained from reference TRBV7-6 and TRBJ2-7, is as follows: GAGVSQSPRYKVTKRGQDVALRCDPISGHVSLYWYRQALGQGPEFLTYFNYEAQQDKSGLPNDRFSAERPEGSISTLTIQRTEQRDSAMYRCASSPTSSGGSLEQYFGPGTRLTVT.